The T cell receptor (beta chain) described here comes from a study of T cells in Graves' hyperthyroidism and ophthalmopathy (dated by TCRdb to the late 2010s). In terms of the full investigation: Peripheral blood samples were taken at initial diagnosis, before any treatment was given. To identify TCR V-J signatures that set the groups apart, the researchers used a discovery cohort of 90 to 100 patients, made up of some 41 with Graves' ophthalmopathy and about 55 with stable Graves' hyperthyroidism. Prospective prediction of ophthalmopathy was tested in an independent validation cohort consisting of 18 to 20 hyperthyroidism patients and over 15 patients who later progressed to ophthalmopathy. The 90 or so discovery patients were randomly split 7:3 into training and test sets. Thyroid tissue and blood T-cell repertoires from roughly 6 Graves' hyperthyroidism patients were also compared in the study. Once sampling was done, hyperthyroidism patients were given methimazole at a starting dose of 30 mg daily, whereas ophthalmopathy patients were given high-dose intravenous methylprednisolone. The paper reports TCR Vbeta CDR3 sequencing of 130 to 150 peripheral blood samples: approximately 41 ophthalmopathy, 75 to 80 hyperthyroidism and around 17 progressor patients. What the authors observed across the whole study: No statistical method was used to fix the sample size in advance, and group allocation was not hidden from the investigators. A model built on a 13 V-J signature distinguished ophthalmopathy from stable hyperthyroidism, reaching around 87% sensitivity and about 81% specificity in cross-validation and 80%/75% in testing. In validation, progression to ophthalmopathy was predicted by the model with more than 65% sensitivity and approximately 78% specificity, a median of approximately 6.5 months before onset. Most expanded thyroid clonotypes (frequency above 0.001) were also detected in blood, a finding suggesting that blood repertoires may reflect thyroid immune responses.

From the cysteine up to the phenylalanine, the CDR3 has a length of 16 residues. The only DNA kept is the CDR3, 48 bases in frame from the first base. The germline V gene provides CDR1 MNHNS and CDR2 SASEGT. Germline trimming amounts to 6 bases on V and 1 base on J, with 11 as the count of junction bases outside the gene matches. Amplification of TCR beta CDR3 regions was carried out from RNA transcripts. For the first round of RT-PCR on the TCR CDR3, the HTBI primer set was used together with the Qiagen OneStep RT-PCR kit. Libraries were constructed in a second round of multiplex PCR, after which size selection and purification were carried out. Libraries were sequenced paired-end with 100 bp reads on an Illumina HiSeq2000. From the authors' description of their analysis: Raw data were processed with SOAPnuke, discarding reads with adapters, uncalled bases, mean Phred below 15, or no exact constant-primer or identifier match. COPE v1.2.5 was used to merge the high-quality paired reads, and each unique nucleotide sequence was defined as a clonotype. MiTCR v1.1 was used to align clonotypes to the IMGT TRBV, TRBD and TRBJ reference segments. The analysis was restricted to V-J combinations with a frequency above 0.0001, which together covered roughly 99% of the repertoires. The TCS score was defined as F50 (clonal expansion) divided by E x V (chaos), with BLOSUM62-based TCRdist calculated between CDR3 peptides within each V-J. Welch's t-statistics and random forest reduced around 550 V-J features to roughly 13, which were used in a naive Bayes classifier (R e1071). TCRdb redid the processing of the public reads, applying fastp at Q25 and MiXCR, and retained in-frame beta chains. Merged by CDR3 protein, the rows form single entries marked with the most common genes and DNA. TCRdb, rather than the study authors, made the V and J calls. This sample holds about half a million distinct CDR3 sequences; about 24% were observed only once. The top ten hold about 11% of the sample.

In the ophthalmopathy patients, disease was moderately to severely active, with a Clinical Activity Score of 3 or more, a NOSPECS grade of 4 or more, and a duration of less than 3 months. Patients with uncontrolled infections, other autoimmune diseases, pregnancy or lactation were excluded. Clinical symptoms, serum thyroxine and TRAb, thyroid ultrasound, and orbital computed tomography formed the basis for the diagnoses. Ficoll-Paque density gradient centrifugation was used to isolate PBMCs from 10 ml of fresh peripheral blood. Trizol reagent was used to extract total RNA, and RNA quality was then checked on an Agilent 2100 Bioanalyzer. As for this clonotype: The specificity of this receptor is unknown. No per-base quality is available; no much larger clone lies one base away.

The sequenced material came from blood. The source of this sequence is a woman in her thirties with Graves' ophthalmopathy. The rearranged chain carries TRBV6-1 and TRBJ2-5, with TRBD1 matching 7 junction bases. CDR3 region: CASSDTYRDSQETQYF. The nucleotide sequence is given as TGTGCCAGCAGCGACACGTACCGGGACAGCCAAGAGACCCAGTACTTC.